A single sample gave rise to the 23 T cell receptor beta chains below, sequenced in a study of cytomegalovirus exposure and HLA in healthy donors. The primer mix had 60 Vbeta and 13 Jbeta primers. Assay: immunoSEQ multiplex PCR; the TCRdb copy retains only in-frame clones and omits some. The sample includes roughly 200,000 clones, around 87% of them seen just once. Sequenced input: PBMCs. All receptors come from a man aged 25 to 40 in good health and CMV-seronegative.

The chain is built from TRBV7-9 and TRBJ2-1; 7 bases match TRBD1. Germline assignment: CDR1 SEHNR and CDR2 FQNEAQ (reference sequence). J gave up 6 bases and V 1 base, and 6 bases lay outside the gene matches. The CDR3 length is 15 residues. CDR3 in amino acids: CASSLEGQQANEQFF. In DNA, the CDR3 is TGTGCCAGCAGCTTAGAGGGACAGCAGGCCAATGAGCAGTTCTTC.

The V and J genes are TRBV5-4 and TRBJ1-2; D gene uncertain. Trimming took off 6 bases at V and 2 bases at J, with 17 bases between the two ends. Per germline, CDR1 SGHNT and CDR2 YYREEE (reference sequence). The CDR3 sequence is 15 residues long. CDR3 loop: CASTILTRTNYGYTF. For the CDR3, the DNA is TGTGCCAGCACCATCTTGACAAGAACAAACTATGGCTACACCTTC.

This clone was seen a single time. V and J are TRBV7-2 and TRBJ2-2; TRBD1 might be the D (6 bases). CDR3 length: 16 residues. Germline V gene lookup returns CDR1 SGHTA and CDR2 FQGNSA. The V gene lost 5 bases and the J gene lost 0 bases, with 13 bases spanning the gap. CDR3 sequence: CASSLRDTANTGELFF. CDR3 bases: TGTGCCAGCAGCCTAAGGGACACCGCGAACACCGGGGAGCTGTTTTTT.

This clone was detected a few times. The chain couples TRBV4-3 to TRBJ2-1; the match to TRBD1 covers 9 bases. The CDR3 has 16 amino acids. Unmatched junction bases numbered 6, after V lost 0 bases and J lost 6 bases. Germline CDR1 and CDR2: LGHNA and YSLEER. In DNA form, the CDR3 reads TGCGCCAGCAGCCAAGAAGTCCGGGACAGGGTCAATGAGCAGTTCTTC. Its protein product is CASSQEVRDRVNEQFF.

This rearrangement joins TRBV28 to TRBJ2-1, with D perhaps TRBD2 (6 bases). CDR3 length equals 17 residues. V was trimmed by 6 bases and J by 1 base, leaving 19 bases between them. Germline V gene lookup returns CDR1 MDHEN and CDR2 SYDVKM. CDR3 region: CASRRGIRGTSYNEQFF. As DNA, the CDR3 is TGTGCCAGCAGGAGGGGCATCCGGGGGACTTCCTACAATGAGCAGTTCTTC.

The genes are TRBV18 and TRBJ1-3; D gene ambiguous. The germline V gene encodes CDR1 KGHSH and CDR2 LQKENI. The ends were cut back, 1 base at V and 7 bases at J, with 14 bases in the middle. The CDR3 length is 15 residues. In DNA form, the CDR3 reads TGTGCCAGCTCACCACTTAGTGTCTCGGGGAACACCATATATTTT. Amino acids: CASSPLSVSGNTIYF.

The chain employs TRBV10-3 and TRBJ2-7; the D gene is possibly TRBD1 (6 bases). Deletions cut 3 bases from V and 5 bases from J, with 8 bases between. This CDR3 spans 12 amino acids. The germline V gene encodes CDR1 ENHRY and CDR2 SYGVKD. The CDR3 DNA reads TGTGCCATCAGTGAACCAGGGGACGAGCAGTACTTC. Encoded protein: CAISEPGDEQYF.

The chain employs TRBV7-9 and TRBJ2-1; D may be TRBD1 (5 bases). Germline V gene sequence: CDR1 SEHNR, CDR2 FQNEAQ (reference sequence). This CDR3 spans 15 amino acids. V was trimmed by 5 bases and J by 6 bases, leaving 17 bases between them. The chain's CDR3 is CASSPGWAARNEQFF. For the CDR3, the DNA is TGTGCCAGCAGCCCAGGGTGGGCCGCTCGCAATGAGCAGTTCTTC.

The chain has TRBV28 and TRBJ2-7, with 8 bases identical to TRBD1. This CDR3 has 16 residues. The junction had 15 bases not matched to a gene; V was cut back by 10 bases and J by 1 base. Looked up from germline, CDR1 is MDHEN and CDR2 is SYDVKM. The CDR3 sequence: CAIRPIRGPRSYEQYF. DNA for the CDR3: TGTGCCATCAGACCGATCAGGGGGCCGAGATCCTACGAGCAGTACTTC.

The V and J genes are TRBV6-5 and TRBJ1-2; 7 bases map to TRBD1. The CDR3 covers 14 residues. The junction had 8 bases not matched to a gene; V was cut back by 5 bases and J by 5 bases. Germline CDR1 MNHEY, CDR2 SVGAGI. CDR3 DNA: TGTGCCAGCAGTGTTGCCCAGACAGGGTATGGCTACACCTTC. It yields the protein CASSVAQTGYGYTF.

The rearrangement links TRBV28 to TRBJ2-7; D may be TRBD1 (6 bases). Germline assignment: CDR1 MDHEN and CDR2 SYDVKM. This CDR3 comprises 14 residues. Trimming stripped 6 bases from V and 6 bases from J, with 18 bases between. Here the CDR3 DNA reads TGTGCCAGCAGACCTACCCTAACAGGGAGCGAGCAGTACTTC. Encoded protein: CASRPTLTGSEQYF.

The V and J genes are TRBV7-6 and TRBJ1-1; TRBD1 might be the D (5 bases). The CDR3 covers 13 residues. V was trimmed by 2 bases and J by 6 bases, leaving 10 bases between them. In germline, CDR1 is SGHVS, CDR2 FNYEAQ. The CDR3 DNA reads as TGTGCCAGCAGCTTACAGGGTATCCCTGAAGCTTTCTTT. Amino acids: CASSLQGIPEAFF.

This chain connects TRBV28 to TRBJ2-3; 9 bases line up with TRBD2. Germline lookup yields CDR1 MDHEN and CDR2 SYDVKM. V was pared by 7 bases and J by 5 bases, with 7 bases of the junction left unmatched. The CDR3 runs 14 residues. CDR3 amino acids: CASKIAGVQDTQYF. CDR3 bases: TGTGCCAGCAAAATAGCGGGAGTTCAAGATACGCAGTATTTT.

The chain links TRBV9 to TRBJ2-5; 13 bases map to TRBD2. V lost 4 bases to trimming and J lost 3 bases; unmatched junction nucleotides: 6. Germline CDR1 is SGDLS and CDR2 is YYNGEE. The CDR3 has 16 amino acids. The CDR3 bases are TGTGCCAGCAGCCCGAGGACTAGCGGGAGTGAAGAGACCCAGTACTTC. Translated, it gives CASSPRTSGSEETQYF.

The chain uses TRBV25-1 and TRBJ1-2; no firm D call. The CDR3 covers 10 residues. Per the germline V gene, CDR1 is MGHDK and CDR2 is SYGVNS. The V end lost 8 bases, the J end lost 6 bases, and 7 bases lay between the germline ends. The CDR3 region has the DNA TGTGCCAGCGGCGGGAATGGCTACACCTTC. This sequence encodes CASGGNGYTF.

V and J are TRBV28 and TRBJ2-7; 8 nucleotides align to TRBD1. The CDR3 runs to 14 residues. Trimming removed 7 bases from V and 4 bases from J; junction bases left unmatched: 9. Germline CDR1 MDHEN, CDR2 SYDVKM. The CDR3 DNA reads as TGTGCCAGCAAACCGGGACAGGTTGTTTACGAGCAGTACTTC. Translating it yields CASKPGQVVYEQYF.

This clone has only one observation. The rearrangement joins TRBV30 to TRBJ2-3; maybe TRBD2 (6 bases). The CDR3 totals 15 residues. The germline V gene encodes CDR1 GTSNPN and CDR2 SVGIG (reference sequence). V was cut by 2 bases and J by 3 bases, with 15 bases left in between. DNA of the CDR3: TGTGCCTGGAGTCCCGGGACTGGAGGAACAGATACGCAGTATTTT. This gives the protein CAWSPGTGGTDTQYF.

The chain is built from TRBV5-5 and TRBJ2-7; possibly TRBD1 for D (5 bases). V lost 3 bases and J lost 3, with 7 bases in between. The CDR3 runs 12 residues. CDR1 is SGHKS, CDR2 YYEKEE, per germline (reference sequence). The DNA of the CDR3 is TGTGCCAGCAGCTCCAGGGACTACGAGCAGTACTTC. It is translated as CASSSRDYEQYF.

This rearrangement joins TRBV9 to TRBJ2-1; 7 bases are shared with TRBD2. V dropped 8 bases and J dropped 9; count of bases not matched to a gene: 20. This CDR3 comprises 16 residues. Germline V gene lookup returns CDR1 SGDLS and CDR2 YYNGEE. The CDR3 region is CASTRDGGPGRGEQFF. In nucleotides, the CDR3 is TGTGCCAGTACCCGTGATGGAGGGCCGGGGAGGGGTGAGCAGTTCTTC.

The chain recombines TRBV19 with TRBJ2-3; D not resolved. Trimming shortened V by 4 bases and J by 0 bases, and 8 bases separated the two germline ends. The CDR3 covers 14 residues. Germline-derived CDR1 and CDR2 are LNHDA and SQIVND (reference sequence). This CDR3 is CASSTQASTDTQYF. DNA for the CDR3: TGTGCCAGTAGTACCCAAGCGAGCACAGATACGCAGTATTTT.

The chain combines TRBV12-5 with TRBJ1-2; 8 bases match TRBD1. Losses at the gene ends were 0 bases for V and 10 bases for J; bases not matched to a gene: 13. Germline CDR1 reads LGHNT; CDR2 reads FRNRAP. The CDR3 runs to 16 residues. The CDR3 is CASGLVLGTGGGDYTF. The CDR3 DNA is TGTGCTAGTGGTTTGGTCCTCGGGACAGGAGGCGGGGACTACACCTTC.

V and J are TRBV25-1 and TRBJ2-1; TRBD1 matches at 9 bases. Germline V gene data show CDR1 as MGHDK and CDR2 as SYGVNS. The CDR3 covers 16 residues. V lost 6 bases to trimming and J lost 0 bases; unmatched junction nucleotides: 6. The CDR3 protein is CASSGGGQGSYNEQFF. The DNA of the CDR3 is TGTGCCAGCAGCGGCGGGGGACAGGGCTCCTACAATGAGCAGTTCTTC.

This clone was detected once. The CDR3 sequence is CASSRGQGSGNTIYF. The CDR3 region has the DNA TGTGCCAGCAGCCGTGGACAGGGGTCCGGAAACACCATATATTTT. The gene calls are TRBV28 and TRBJ1-3; 9 bases match TRBD1. Germline CDR1 is MDHEN and CDR2 is SYDVKM. V lost 6 bases, J lost 4 bases, and 7 bases stayed unmatched. The CDR3 runs 15 residues.